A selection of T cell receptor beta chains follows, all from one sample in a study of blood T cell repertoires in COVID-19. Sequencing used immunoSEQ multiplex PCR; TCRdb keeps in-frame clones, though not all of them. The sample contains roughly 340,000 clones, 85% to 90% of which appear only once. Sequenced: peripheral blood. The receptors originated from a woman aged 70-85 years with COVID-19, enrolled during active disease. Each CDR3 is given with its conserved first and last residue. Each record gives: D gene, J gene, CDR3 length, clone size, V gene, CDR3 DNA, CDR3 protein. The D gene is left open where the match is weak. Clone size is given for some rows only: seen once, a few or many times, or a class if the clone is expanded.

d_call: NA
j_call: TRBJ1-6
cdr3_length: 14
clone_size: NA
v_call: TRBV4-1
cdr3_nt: TGCGCCAGCAGCCAAGAATCTGGCTATTCACCCCTCCACTTT
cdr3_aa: CASSQESGYSPLHF

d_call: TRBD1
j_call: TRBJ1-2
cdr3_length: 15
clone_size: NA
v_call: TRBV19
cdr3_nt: TGTGCCAGTAGTATAAGTGGGACAGGAGCCTATGGCTACACCTTC
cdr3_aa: CASSISGTGAYGYTF

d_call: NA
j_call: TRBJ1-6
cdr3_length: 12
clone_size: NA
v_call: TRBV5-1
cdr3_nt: TGCGCCTCCCGGGGTTATGATTCACCCCTCCACTTT
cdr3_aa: CASRGYDSPLHF

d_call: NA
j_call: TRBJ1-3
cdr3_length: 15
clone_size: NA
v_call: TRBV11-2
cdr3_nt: TGTGCCAGCAGCTTATCACAGGGTTCGGGAAACACCATATATTTT
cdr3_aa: CASSLSQGSGNTIYF

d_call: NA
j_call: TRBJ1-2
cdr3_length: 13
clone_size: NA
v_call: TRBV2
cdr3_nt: TGTGCCAGCAGTTTACAGGTCAACTATGGCTACACCTTC
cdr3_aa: CASSLQVNYGYTF

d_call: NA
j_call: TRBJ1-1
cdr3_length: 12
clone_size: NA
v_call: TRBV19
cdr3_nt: TGTGCCAGTGGGGAGACTAACACTGAAGCTTTCTTT
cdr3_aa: CASGETNTEAFF

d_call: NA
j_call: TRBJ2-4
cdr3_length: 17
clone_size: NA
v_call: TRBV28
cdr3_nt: TGTGCCAGCAGTCCCAGACGCGGGGCGGGGGCCAAAAACATTCAGTACTTC
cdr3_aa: CASSPRRGAGAKNIQYF

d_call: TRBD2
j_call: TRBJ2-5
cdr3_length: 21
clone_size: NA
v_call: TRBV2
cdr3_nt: TGTGCCAGCAGTCCCGGGGGGACTAGCGGGGGGTTTTCATTGGTGGTGGAGACCCAGTACTTC
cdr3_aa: CASSPGGTSGGFSLVVETQYF

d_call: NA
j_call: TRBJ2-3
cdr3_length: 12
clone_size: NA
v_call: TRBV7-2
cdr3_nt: TGTGCCAGCAGCTTAGCCCTGGATACGCAGTATTTT
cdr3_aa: CASSLALDTQYF

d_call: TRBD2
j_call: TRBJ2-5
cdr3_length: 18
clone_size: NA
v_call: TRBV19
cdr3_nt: TGTGCCAGTAGTCCGTTCCCCGGGACTAGCGGGGTGAGAGAGACCCAGTACTTC
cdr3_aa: CASSPFPGTSGVRETQYF

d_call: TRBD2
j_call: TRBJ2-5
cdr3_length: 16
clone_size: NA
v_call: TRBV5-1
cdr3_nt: TGCGCCAGCACCTCTTCCCCCGCGGGGGGGTCGGAGACCCAGTACTTC
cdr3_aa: CASTSSPAGGSETQYF

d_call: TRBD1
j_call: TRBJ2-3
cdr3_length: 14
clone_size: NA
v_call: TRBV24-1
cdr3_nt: TGTGCCACCAGTGATCGGACAGGGGCAGATACGCAGTATTTT
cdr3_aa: CATSDRTGADTQYF

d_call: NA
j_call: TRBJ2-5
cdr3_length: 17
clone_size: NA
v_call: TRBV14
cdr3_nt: TGTGCCAGCAGTCTCTCTAGGGCAGGACGGGATTGGGAGACCCAGTACTTC
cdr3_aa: CASSLSRAGRDWETQYF

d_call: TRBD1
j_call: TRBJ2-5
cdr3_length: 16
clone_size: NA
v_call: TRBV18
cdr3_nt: TGTGCCAGCTCACCACCGGCCAGGGGGCGGGGAGAGACCCAGTACTTC
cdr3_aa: CASSPPARGRGETQYF

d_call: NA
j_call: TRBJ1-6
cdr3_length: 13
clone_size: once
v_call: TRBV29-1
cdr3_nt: TGCAGCGTTGATCGGGACAATAATTCACCCCTCCACTTT
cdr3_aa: CSVDRDNNSPLHF

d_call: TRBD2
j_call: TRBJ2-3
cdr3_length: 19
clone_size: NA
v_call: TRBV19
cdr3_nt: TGTGCCAGTAGTATTTTTGGAGTAGCGGGGGGGCTAAGCACAGATACGCAGTATTTT
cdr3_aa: CASSIFGVAGGLSTDTQYF